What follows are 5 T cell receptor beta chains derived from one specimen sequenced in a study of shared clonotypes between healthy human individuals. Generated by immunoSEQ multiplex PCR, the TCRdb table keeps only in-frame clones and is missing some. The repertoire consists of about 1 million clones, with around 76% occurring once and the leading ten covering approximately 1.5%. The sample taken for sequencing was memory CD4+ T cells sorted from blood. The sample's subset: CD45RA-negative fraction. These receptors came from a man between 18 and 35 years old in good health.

This CDR3 reads CASRREGGNTEAFF. The CDR3 DNA reads as TGCGCCAGCAGACGAGAGGGAGGGAACACTGAAGCTTTCTTT. The chain is built from TRBV5-1 and TRBJ1-1; no reliable D call. The V gene's germline CDR1 is SGHRS and CDR2 YFSETQ. The V end lost 5 bases, the J end lost 1 base, and 12 bases lay between the germline ends. This CDR3 has 14 residues.

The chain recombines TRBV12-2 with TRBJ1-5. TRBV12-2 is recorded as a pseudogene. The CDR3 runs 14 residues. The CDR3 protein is CASRLGRSNQPQHF. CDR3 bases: TGTGCAAGTCGCTTAGGGAGAAGCAATCAGCCCCAGCATTTT.

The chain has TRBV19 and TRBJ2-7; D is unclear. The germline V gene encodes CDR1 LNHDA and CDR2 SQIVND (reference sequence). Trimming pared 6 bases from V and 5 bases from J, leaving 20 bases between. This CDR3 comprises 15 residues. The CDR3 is CASSLTLDDGDEQYF. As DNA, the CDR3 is TGTGCCAGTAGCCTGACCCTAGACGATGGTGACGAGCAGTACTTC.

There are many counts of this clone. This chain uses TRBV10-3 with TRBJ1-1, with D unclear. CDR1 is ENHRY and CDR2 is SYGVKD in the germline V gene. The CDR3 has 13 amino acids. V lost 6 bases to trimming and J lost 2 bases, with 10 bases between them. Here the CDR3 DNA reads TGTGCCATCAGCGATAAAGGAAACACTGAAGCTTTCTTT. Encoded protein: CAISDKGNTEAFF.

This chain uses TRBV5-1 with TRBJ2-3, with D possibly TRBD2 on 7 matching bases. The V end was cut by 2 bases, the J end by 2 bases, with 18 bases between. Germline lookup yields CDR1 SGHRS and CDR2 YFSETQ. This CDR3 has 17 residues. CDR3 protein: CASSLWTSRGSTDTQYF. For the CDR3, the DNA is TGCGCCAGCAGCTTATGGACTAGTAGGGGGTCCACAGATACGCAGTATTTT.